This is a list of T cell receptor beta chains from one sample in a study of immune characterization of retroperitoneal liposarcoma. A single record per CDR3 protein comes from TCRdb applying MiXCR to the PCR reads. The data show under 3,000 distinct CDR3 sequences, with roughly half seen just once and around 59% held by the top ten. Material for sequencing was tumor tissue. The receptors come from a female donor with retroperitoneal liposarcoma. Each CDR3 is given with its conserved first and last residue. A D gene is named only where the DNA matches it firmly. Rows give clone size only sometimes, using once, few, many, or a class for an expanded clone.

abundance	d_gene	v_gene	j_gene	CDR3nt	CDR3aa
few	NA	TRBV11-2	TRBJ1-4	TGTGCCAGCAGCTTTCGTCTCACTAATGAAAAACTGTTTTTT	CASSFRLTNEKLFF
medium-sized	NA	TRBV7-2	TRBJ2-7	TGTGCCAGCACCCCGGGCGGGGCGTCCTACGAGCAGTACTTC	CASTPGGASYEQYF
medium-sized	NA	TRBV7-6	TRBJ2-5	TGTGCCAGCAGCTCAAACCTAGGGGAGACCCAGTACTTC	CASSSNLGETQYF
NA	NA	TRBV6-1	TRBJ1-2	TGTGCCAGCAGATCGGACAACCTCTATGGCTACACCTTC	CASRSDNLYGYTF
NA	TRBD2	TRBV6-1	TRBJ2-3	TGTGCCAGCAGTGAAGTTTTTAGCGGGAGTTTAGATACGCAGTATTTT	CASSEVFSGSLDTQYF
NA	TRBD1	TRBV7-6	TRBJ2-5	TGTGCCAGCAGCATCACAGGGGCCCGGGAGACCCAGTACTTC	CASSITGARETQYF
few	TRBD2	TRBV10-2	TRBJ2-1	TGCGCCAGCATAGGAGCGGGAGGATACAATGAGCAGTTCTTC	CASIGAGGYNEQFF
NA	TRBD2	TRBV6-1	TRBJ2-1	TGTGCCAGCAGTCCGAACTTTAGGACTAGCGGAAATGAGCAGTTCTTC	CASSPNFRTSGNEQFF
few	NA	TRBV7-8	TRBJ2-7	TGTGCCAGCTTAGATGGTGTGAATGAGCAGTACTTC	CASLDGVNEQYF
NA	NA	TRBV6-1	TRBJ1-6	TGTGCCAGCAGGGGGGTGGGGGGGCGAAATTCACCCCTCCACTTT	CASRGVGGRNSPLHF
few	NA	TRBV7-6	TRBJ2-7	TGTGCCAGCAGCTTAGCGTACTTCAATGAGCAGTACTTC	CASSLAYFNEQYF
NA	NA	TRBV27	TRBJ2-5	TGTGCCAGCAGTTTAAGCAGGGGAAGCGGGACCCAGTACTTC	CASSLSRGSGTQYF
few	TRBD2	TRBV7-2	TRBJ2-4	TGTGCCAGCAGCTCCCGGACTAGCGGGACCTACTCCATTCAGTACTTC	CASSSRTSGTYSIQYF
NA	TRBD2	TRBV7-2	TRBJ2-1	TGTGCCAGCAGCTTAGTGGGACTAGCAGGTGATGAGCAGTTCTTC	CASSLVGLAGDEQFF
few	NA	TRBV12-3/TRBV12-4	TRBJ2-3	TGTGCCAGCAGTCCTGTGTTTGAGACAGATACGCAGTATTTT	CASSPVFETDTQYF
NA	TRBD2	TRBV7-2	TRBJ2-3	TGTGCCAGCCGCTCAAGGGCGGGGGGCGGCACAGATACGCAGTATTTT	CASRSRAGGGTDTQYF
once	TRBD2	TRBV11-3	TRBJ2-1	TGTGCCAGCAGCCGAACGGGGGGCTACAATGAGCAGTTCTTC	CASSRTGGYNEQFF
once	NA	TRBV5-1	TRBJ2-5	TGCGCCAGCAGCCTAGACCGGTTTCAAGAGACCCAGTACTTC	CASSLDRFQETQYF
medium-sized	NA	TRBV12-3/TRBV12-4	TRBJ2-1	TGTGCCAGCAGGGGGTCCGGGGGAGGAGATGAGCAGTTCTTC	CASRGSGGGDEQFF
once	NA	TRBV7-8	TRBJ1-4	TGTGCCAGCAGTAGGGGCAGGGACCCACCAACTAATGAAAAACTGTTTTTT	CASSRGRDPPTNEKLFF